The rows below give T cell receptor beta chains drawn from one sample of a study of T cell repertoires in aging, cancer and after chemotherapy. TCRdb processed the multiplex PCR reads anew with MiXCR; each CDR3 protein has one entry. This sample has roughly 2,100 distinct CDR3 sequences, with 20% found just once. Sequenced: blood. These receptor sequences come from a human donor with a solid tumor. Each CDR3 is given with its conserved first and last residue. D genes are given only for firm matches. Size is omitted from some rows. Given values are once, few, many or a class for expanded clones.

D,J,V,size,DNA,CDR3
NA,TRBJ1-6,TRBV27,few,TGTGCCTGCAGAAACCTCCGACAGCTCTATAATTCACCCCTCCACTTT,CACRNLRQLYNSPLHF
TRBD1,TRBJ1-5,TRBV15,NA,TGTGCCACCAGCAGAGAACCCGGGACAGGGGGCAATCAGCCCCAGCATTTT,CATSREPGTGGNQPQHF
NA,TRBJ2-5,TRBV19,once,TGTGCCAGTAGTATAGCCGGGAAAGAGACCCAGTACTTC,CASSIAGKETQYF
TRBD1,TRBJ1-2,TRBV5-4,NA,TGTGCCAGCAGCTCGGGAAGGGACAGGGGGCGGTGGAAGGATGGCTACACCTTC,CASSSGRDRGRWKDGYTF
TRBD2,TRBJ2-3,TRBV7-2,medium-sized,TGTGCCAGCAGCGTCAACCTAGCGGGAGTGGGAGATACGCAGTATTTT,CASSVNLAGVGDTQYF
NA,TRBJ2-7,TRBV6-1,medium-sized,TGTGCCAGCATCCCCTGGGAGGGGGACTCCTACGAGCAGTACTTC,CASIPWEGDSYEQYF
TRBD1,TRBJ2-7,TRBV30,large,TGTGCCTGGAGTACCGGACAGGGAACGGACGAGCAGTACTTC,CAWSTGQGTDEQYF
NA,TRBJ2-7,TRBV6-2/TRBV6-3,medium-sized,TGTGCCAGCAGTTACGCGCAGGGAGGAAGCGACGAGCAGTACTTC,CASSYAQGGSDEQYF
NA,TRBJ1-2,TRBV20-1,medium-sized,TGCAGTGCTAGCGCTGGGGCGCAGGGCTACACCTTC,CSASAGAQGYTF
TRBD1,TRBJ1-2,TRBV4-3,NA,TGCGCCAGCAGCCCATCTGGGACAGGGAGGCATGGCTACACCTTC,CASSPSGTGRHGYTF
NA,TRBJ2-7,TRBV2,NA,TGTGCCAGCACCTACGGATACGAGCAGTACTTC,CASTYGYEQYF
NA,TRBJ2-3,TRBV6-1,NA,TGTGCCAGCCGATTCGGGGCGGATAGCACAGATACGCAGTATTTT,CASRFGADSTDTQYF
NA,TRBJ1-5,TRBV28,NA,TGTGCCAGCAGTTTAGATGGGGGGGATCAGCCCCAGCATTTT,CASSLDGGDQPQHF
TRBD1,TRBJ1-1,TRBV6-5,large,TGTGCCAGCGTACAACTTAGGGGGCACAGCACTGAAGCTTTCTTT,CASVQLRGHSTEAFF
NA,TRBJ2-5,TRBV14,NA,TGTGCCAGCAGCCTCCCCGGGGACTTTACTGAGACCCAGTACTTC,CASSLPGDFTETQYF
NA,TRBJ2-1,TRBV20-1,medium-sized,TGCAGTGCCGCGGACGGGAGCTCCTACAATGAGCAGTTCTTC,CSAADGSSYNEQFF